Listed below are T cell receptor beta chains from one sample, sequenced in a study of radiation and T cells in renal cell carcinoma. Profiled with immunoSEQ multiplex PCR; TCRdb holds only in-frame clones, not every one. The repertoire holds 130,000 to 150,000 clones, with 70% to 90% as singletons. Here the sequenced sample was blood, taken from a patient whose treatment included radiotherapy and nephrectomy. The receptors were sampled from a woman between 50 and 59 years old with renal cell carcinoma. CDR3s leave out the opening cysteine and the closing phenylalanine or tryptophan. The order of the fields is clone size, J gene, V gene, CDR3 protein. Clone size is shown for a subset of rows, as once, few, many or a class of expanded clone.

NA TRBJ2-7 TRBV7-6 ASSLAGGEQY
many TRBJ1-4 TRBV25-1 ASSPGEGRMNEKLF
NA TRBJ1-2 TRBV28 ASREGANYGYT
NA TRBJ1-5 TRBV7-8 ASSLQGTPQH
few TRBJ2-3 TRBV29-1 SVSTSGGATDTQY
few TRBJ2-7 TRBV4-3 ASSQGAGRAYEQY
NA TRBJ1-5 TRBV7-9 ASSLKGNQPQH
NA TRBJ1-5 TRBV30 ACRTDSNQPQH
NA TRBJ2-7 TRBV5-4 ASSLPTPGAEQY
NA TRBJ2-1 TRBV6-4 ASSAGEAYNEQF
once TRBJ1-1 TRBV10-3 AISPWEQGQTEAF
NA TRBJ1-5 TRBV11-3 ASSPRRGSNQPQH
NA TRBJ1-5 TRBV19 ASRQGRFERGNQPQH
NA TRBJ1-1 TRBV6-5 ASSTRRDDTEAF
NA TRBJ2-7 TRBV6-6 ASTAHGPYEQY
once TRBJ2-1 TRBV4-3 ASSQGLAGGNSYNEQF
NA TRBJ2-3 TRBV2 ASSDAYTQY
NA TRBJ2-5 TRBV11-3 ASSLPGPAETQY
NA TRBJ2-6 TRBV18 ASSPPWASGANVLT
NA TRBJ1-2 TRBV6-6 ASSAQETYGYT
NA TRBJ1-4 TRBV7-9 ASSLGTGGGDEKLF
NA TRBJ2-5 TRBV6-5 ASSGWTSGEETQY
NA TRBJ2-3 TRBV10-3 ATSSLAGGSTDTQY
NA TRBJ1-5 TRBV2 ASSGEGNQPQH
NA TRBJ1-2 TRBV6-5 ASSLGTAFSGYT
NA TRBJ2-3 TRBV29-1 SVKQGLGTDTQY
NA TRBJ2-7 TRBV7-3 ASSRDSSSYEQY
NA TRBJ2-1 TRBV5-1 ASSAAAVGYNEQF
NA TRBJ1-1 TRBV4-3 ASSQDRNTEAF
NA TRBJ1-4 TRBV4-2 ASSQEHRQGSYEKLF
NA TRBJ2-1 TRBV28 ASRGLAGYYNEQF
NA TRBJ2-1 TRBV4-3 ASSQSRPGMTIVNEQF